What follows is one TCR beta chain and its context. The antigen is undetermined. This record belongs to a study of radiotherapy plus CTLA-4 blockade in lung cancer. Study results and limitations: Interferon-beta, together with early blood T cell clone dynamics, reportedly best predicted response. In blood, tumor-derived TCR clones expanded after radiotherapy plus ipilimumab.

The trim removed 5 bases at V and 6 bases at J, leaving 14 bases unmatched. Germline lookup yields CDR1 SEHNR and CDR2 FQNEAQ (reference sequence). CDR3 length equals 16 residues. The study treated chemo-refractory metastatic non-small-cell lung cancer patients with focal radiation plus ipilimumab CTLA-4 blockade. Clones were sequenced by immunoSEQ multiplex PCR, and TCRdb holds only the in-frame ones, with some missing. The sample contains over 85,000 clones, under 85% of which appear only once. The sample was peripheral blood, taken from a patient treated with radiotherapy plus ipilimumab. The receptor's source is a human donor with non-small cell lung cancer who had a partial response to radiotherapy plus ipilimumab. Some clones in this sample may be carry-over from other donors' samples. The V gene is TRBV7-9, the J gene TRBJ1-2; 8 positions match TRBD1. The CDR3 is CASSGGLLNRGDGYTF. In DNA form, the CDR3 reads TGTGCCAGCAGCGGGGGTCTCCTTAACAGGGGGGATGGCTACACCTTC.